The 5 T cell receptor beta chains below come from one sample, sequenced in a study of blood T cell repertoires in COVID-19. Produced via immunoSEQ multiplex PCR; TCRdb's table is partial and in-frame only. The table shows 200,000 to 250,000 clones, with around 84% occurring only once. The sample taken for sequencing was peripheral blood. The receptors come from a man under 40 with active or convalescent COVID-19.

The chain couples TRBV5-1 to TRBJ1-3; no clear D. V lost 0 bases and J 3 bases, leaving 7 bases between the germline ends. The CDR3 totals 14 residues. Germline CDR1 is SGHRS and CDR2 is YFSETQ. CDR3 region: CASSLASGGNTIYF. CDR3 DNA sequence: TGCGCCAGCAGCTTGGCCTCAGGTGGAAACACCATATATTTT.

V gene TRBV7-2 combines with J gene TRBJ2-1, with 8 bases that match TRBD1. The CDR3 runs 16 residues. V lost 1 base and J lost 8; bases outside the gene matches: 10. In germline, CDR1 is SGHTA, CDR2 FQGNSA. CDR3 sequence reads: CASSLEEARGRDEQFF. The CDR3 DNA sequence: TGTGCCAGCAGCTTAGAGGAGGCCAGGGGGCGGGATGAGCAGTTCTTC. The variable domain in full, with the rest retrieved from reference TRBV7-2 and TRBJ2-1, is GAGVSQSPSNKVTEKGKDVELRCDPISGHTALYWYRQSLGQGLEFLIYFQGNSAPDKSGLPSDRFSAERTGGSVSTLTIQRTQQEDSAVYLCASSLEEARGRDEQFFGPGTRLTVL.

The CDR3 DNA reads as TGTGCCAGCAGCACCGGACAGGGTCTGAACACTGAAGCTTTCTTT. Encoded protein: CASSTGQGLNTEAFF. The chain links TRBV7-6 to TRBJ1-1, with 8 bases matching TRBD1. Germline V gene lookup returns CDR1 SGHVS and CDR2 FNYEAQ. Trimming cost V 5 bases and J 0 bases; bases outside gene matches: 5. CDR3 length: 15 amino acids.

V usage is TRBV9 and J usage is TRBJ2-1, with D possibly being TRBD1 (6 bases). V lost 1 base to trimming and J lost 0 bases, with 11 bases between them. Per the germline V gene, CDR1 is SGDLS and CDR2 is YYNGEE. The CDR3 contains 16 residues. The CDR3 sequence is CASSVRGSISYNEQFF. DNA for the CDR3: TGTGCCAGCAGCGTAAGGGGGTCTATCTCCTACAATGAGCAGTTCTTC.

This chain joins TRBV28 and TRBJ1-1, with a possible D match to TRBD1 (6 bases). The germline CDR1 and CDR2 sequences are MDHEN and SYDVKM. Trimming stripped 9 bases from V and 1 base from J, with 12 bases between. This CDR3 is built from 13 residues. The CDR3 reads CASRKQGNTEAFF. As DNA, the CDR3 is TGTGCCAGTCGAAAACAGGGGAACACTGAAGCTTTCTTT.